This T cell receptor beta chain was recorded in a study of shared clonotypes between healthy human individuals. The overall study: Donors consisted of two women and a few men between 18 and 49.

As for this clone: What it binds is unknown.

The method was immunoSEQ multiplex PCR; TCRdb's version includes in-frame clones alone and lacks a portion of them. The table includes approximately 1,500,000 clones, around 97% detected once. The CDR3 spans 17 residues. Study-level findings and limits: In a few donors, around 5.5% of naive CD4 clonotypes appeared in common. On the whole, naive subsets had larger estimated richness than memory subsets had.

Researchers partitioned CD4+ cells into CD45RA+ naive and CD45RA-negative memory subsets. The clonotype was recovered from a young man in good health. The chain recombines TRBV21-1 with TRBJ2-2; the table's D call of TRBD1 was not tested on the DNA. TRBV21-1 is a known pseudogene. Input material: naive CD4+ T cells sorted from blood. The subset was: CD45RA+ positively selected. The CDR3 reads CASSKDGGQGNTGELFF. CDR3 coding DNA: TGTGCCAGCAGCAAAGACGGGGGACAGGGGAACACCGGGGAGCTGTTTTTT.